The next 10 T cell receptor beta chains were all read from a single sample in a study of T cells in Graves' hyperthyroidism and ophthalmopathy. Amplified TCR beta CDR3 regions derived from RNA transcripts. First-round RT-PCR targeting the TCR CDR3 was performed with the HTBI primer set. One entry per CDR3 protein, called by TCRdb with MiXCR from the multiplex PCR reads. The table lists around 210,000 distinct CDR3 sequences, 17% of them singletons. Sequenced material: blood. These receptors were taken from a woman aged 50 to 60 with Graves' hyperthyroidism.

There are many counts of this clonotype. The chain recombines TRBV11-1 with TRBJ1-2; perhaps TRBD1 as D (6 bases). CDR3 length: 13 residues. Trimming removed 5 bases from V and 8 bases from J, with 15 bases in between. The germline V gene encodes CDR1 SGHAT and CDR2 FQDESV (reference sequence). Here the CDR3 reads CASSLGGASGYTF. CDR3 coding DNA: TGTGCCAGCAGCCTAGGGGGAGCGTCCGGCTACACCTTC.

This clonotype is large. The chain employs TRBV28 and TRBJ1-2, with D uncertain. V lost 6 bases and J 11 bases, leaving 4 bases between the germline ends. The CDR3 extends over 8 amino acids. CDR1 and CDR2 from the germline V gene are MDHEN and SYDVKM. The DNA of the CDR3 is TGTGCCAGCAGCTGTTACACCTTC. Translated, it gives CASSCYTF.

The V gene is TRBV28, the J gene TRBJ1-6; TRBD1 aligns across 7 bases. The length of the CDR3 is 13 residues. V dropped 5 bases and J dropped 18; count of bases not matched to a gene: 13. From germline, CDR1 is MDHEN and CDR2 SYDVKM. CDR3 sequence reads: CASSASGTVFPHF. The DNA of the CDR3 is TGTGCCAGCAGTGCCTCCGGGACAGTTTTCCCCCACTTT.

The chain uses TRBV12-5 and TRBJ2-7; D might be TRBD1 (7 bases). Trimming stripped 4 bases from V and 1 base from J, with 17 bases between. The germline V gene encodes CDR1 LGHNT and CDR2 FRNRAP. The CDR3 runs 16 residues. The CDR3 DNA sequence: TGTGCTAGTGGTTCGAGGACAGGAGGGGAATCCTACGAGCAGTACTTC. Protein: CASGSRTGGESYEQYF. The variable domain in full, completed from reference TRBV12-5 and TRBJ2-7, reads DARVTQTPRHKVTEMGQEVTMRCQPILGHNTVFWYRQTMMQGLELLAYFRNRAPLDDSGMPKDRFSAEMPDATLATLKIQPSEPRDSAVYFCASGSRTGGESYEQYFGPGTRLTVT.

V usage is TRBV13 and J usage is TRBJ2-1; tentatively, D is TRBD1 (5 bases). The CDR3 loop spans 16 amino acids. The germline CDR1 and CDR2 sequences are PRHDT and FYEKMQ (reference sequence). The V and J ends lost 1 base and 4 bases respectively, with 14 bases between them. In DNA form, the CDR3 reads TGTGCCAGCAGCTTAGTTCTGGACACGCAATACAATGAGCAGTTCTTC. This codes for CASSLVLDTQYNEQFF.

This clonotype has just a few counts. This chain joins TRBV4-1 and TRBJ2-4; 12 positions agree with TRBD2. V dropped 3 bases and J dropped 1; count of bases not matched to a gene: 4. Per the germline V gene, CDR1 is MGHRA and CDR2 is YSYEKL. This CDR3 is built from 17 residues. CDR3 coding DNA: TGCGCCAGCAGCCAGCCCACTAGCGGGAGGGCCAAAAACATTCAGTACTTC. Translating it yields CASSQPTSGRAKNIQYF.

The chain combines TRBV28 with TRBJ2-3, with TRBD2 matching over 15 bases. V shed 3 bases and J 1 base; nucleotides not matched to a gene: 11. CDR3 length: 20 residues. Germline V lookup: CDR1 MDHEN, CDR2 SYDVKM. The CDR3 is CASSFLGLAGGPGGTDTQYF. In nucleotides, the CDR3 is TGTGCCAGCAGTTTCCTCGGACTAGCGGGAGGGCCGGGCGGCACAGATACGCAGTATTTT.

The rearrangement links TRBV28 to TRBJ2-7; the D is unclear. The CDR3 is made up of 12 amino acids. Germline V lookup: CDR1 MDHEN, CDR2 SYDVKM. V lost 5 bases to trimming and J lost 3 bases, with 8 bases between them. CDR3 protein: CASSNSGYEQYF. The CDR3 DNA is TGTGCCAGCAGTAATTCAGGCTACGAGCAGTACTTC. Full variable domain (rest looked up from reference TRBV28 and TRBJ2-7): DVKVTQSSRYLVKRTGEKVFLECVQDMDHENMFWYRQDPGLGLRLIYFSYDVKMKEKGDIPEGYSVSREKKERFSLILESASTNQTSMYLCASSNSGYEQYFGPGTRLTVT.

There are many counts of this clonotype. The chain combines TRBV13 with TRBJ2-3; 9 bases align to TRBD2. V lost 5 bases and J lost 3; bases outside the gene matches: 9. Germline V CDR1 and CDR2: PRHDT, FYEKMQ (reference sequence). The CDR3 totals 16 residues. The DNA of the CDR3 is TGTGCCAGCAGCACCATAGCGGGAGTGGGGACAGATACGCAGTATTTT. Translation: CASSTIAGVGTDTQYF.

This clonotype turned up a few times. This chain uses TRBV19 with TRBJ1-2, with 7 bases fitting TRBD1. J gave up 0 bases and V 5 bases, and 6 bases lay outside the gene matches. The CDR3 spans 15 residues. Per germline, CDR1 LNHDA and CDR2 SQIVND (reference sequence). CDR3 residues: CASSGTARTNYGYTF. The CDR3 nucleotides read TGTGCCAGTAGTGGGACAGCGAGAACTAACTATGGCTACACCTTC.